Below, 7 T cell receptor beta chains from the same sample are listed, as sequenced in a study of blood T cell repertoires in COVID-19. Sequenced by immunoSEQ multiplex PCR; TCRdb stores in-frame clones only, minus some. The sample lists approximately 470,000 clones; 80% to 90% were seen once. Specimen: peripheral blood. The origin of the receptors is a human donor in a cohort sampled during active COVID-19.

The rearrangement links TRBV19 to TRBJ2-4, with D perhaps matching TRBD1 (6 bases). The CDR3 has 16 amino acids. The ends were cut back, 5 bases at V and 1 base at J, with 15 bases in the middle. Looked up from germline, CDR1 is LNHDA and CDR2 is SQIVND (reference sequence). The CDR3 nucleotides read TGTGCCAGTAGTTTACAGGGACGGAGGGCCAAAAACATTCAGTACTTC. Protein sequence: CASSLQGRRAKNIQYF.

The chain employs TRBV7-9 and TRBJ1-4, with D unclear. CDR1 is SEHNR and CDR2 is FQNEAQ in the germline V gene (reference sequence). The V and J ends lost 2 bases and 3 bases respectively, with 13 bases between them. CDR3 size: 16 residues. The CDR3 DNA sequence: TGTGCCAGCAGCTTAATCTACGACTACGCTAATGAAAAACTGTTTTTT. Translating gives CASSLIYDYANEKLFF.

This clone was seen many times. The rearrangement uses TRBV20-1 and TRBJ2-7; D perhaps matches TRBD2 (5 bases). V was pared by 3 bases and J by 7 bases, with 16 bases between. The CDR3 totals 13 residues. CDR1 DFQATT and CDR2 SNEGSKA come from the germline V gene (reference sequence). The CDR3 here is CSASPLEALEQYF. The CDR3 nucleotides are TGCAGTGCTAGTCCGCTGGAGGCCCTAGAGCAGTACTTC.

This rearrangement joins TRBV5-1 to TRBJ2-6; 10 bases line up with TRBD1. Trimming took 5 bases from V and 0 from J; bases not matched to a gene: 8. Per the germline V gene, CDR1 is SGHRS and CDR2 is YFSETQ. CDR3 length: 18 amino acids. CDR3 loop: CASRDDRGPYSGANVLTF. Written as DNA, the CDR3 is TGCGCCAGCAGAGACGACAGGGGGCCTTACTCTGGGGCCAACGTCCTGACTTTC.

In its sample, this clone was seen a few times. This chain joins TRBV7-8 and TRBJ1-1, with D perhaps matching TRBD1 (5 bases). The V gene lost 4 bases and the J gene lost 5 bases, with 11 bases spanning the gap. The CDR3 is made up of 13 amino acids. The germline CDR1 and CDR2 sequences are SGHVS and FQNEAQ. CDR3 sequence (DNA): TGTGCCAGCAGCTATTCGGGGGGAACTGAAGCTTTCTTT. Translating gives CASSYSGGTEAFF.

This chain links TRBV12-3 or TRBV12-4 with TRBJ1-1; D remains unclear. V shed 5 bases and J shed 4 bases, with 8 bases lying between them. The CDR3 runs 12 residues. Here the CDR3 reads CASSPSVTEAFF. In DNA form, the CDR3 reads TGTGCCAGCAGTCCTTCGGTCACTGAAGCTTTCTTT.

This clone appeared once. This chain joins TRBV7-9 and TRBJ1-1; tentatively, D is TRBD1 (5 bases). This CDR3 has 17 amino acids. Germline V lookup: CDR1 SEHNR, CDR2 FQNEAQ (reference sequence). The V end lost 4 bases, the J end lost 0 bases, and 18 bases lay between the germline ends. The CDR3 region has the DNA TGTGCCAGCAGCTCAAGACCGGGCCCAGGGTTGAACACTGAAGCTTTCTTT. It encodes CASSSRPGPGLNTEAFF.